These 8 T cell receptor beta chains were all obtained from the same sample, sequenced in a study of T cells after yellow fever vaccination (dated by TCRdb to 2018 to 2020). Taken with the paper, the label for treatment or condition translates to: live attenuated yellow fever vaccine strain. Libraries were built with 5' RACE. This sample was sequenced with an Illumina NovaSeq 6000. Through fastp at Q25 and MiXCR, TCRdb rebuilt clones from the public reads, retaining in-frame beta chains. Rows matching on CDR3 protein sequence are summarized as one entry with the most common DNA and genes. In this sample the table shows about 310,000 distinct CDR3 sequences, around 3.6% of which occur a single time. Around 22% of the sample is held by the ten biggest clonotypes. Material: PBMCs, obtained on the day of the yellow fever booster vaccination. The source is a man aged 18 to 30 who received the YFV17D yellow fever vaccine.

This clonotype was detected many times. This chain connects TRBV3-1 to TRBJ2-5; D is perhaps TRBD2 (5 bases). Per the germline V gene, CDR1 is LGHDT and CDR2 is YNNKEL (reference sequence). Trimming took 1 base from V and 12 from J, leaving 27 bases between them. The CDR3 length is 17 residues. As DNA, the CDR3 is TGTGCCAGCAGCCAAGGGGTGGCACACATCTACGGGGTGGGGAAGTACTTC. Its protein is CASSQGVAHIYGVGKYF.

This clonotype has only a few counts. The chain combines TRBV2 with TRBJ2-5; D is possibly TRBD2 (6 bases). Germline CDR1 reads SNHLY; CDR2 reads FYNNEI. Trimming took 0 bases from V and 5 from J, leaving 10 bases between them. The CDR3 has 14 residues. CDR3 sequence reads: CASSEAPGGETQYF. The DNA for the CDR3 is TGTGCCAGCAGTGAAGCGCCAGGAGGGGAGACCCAGTACTTC.

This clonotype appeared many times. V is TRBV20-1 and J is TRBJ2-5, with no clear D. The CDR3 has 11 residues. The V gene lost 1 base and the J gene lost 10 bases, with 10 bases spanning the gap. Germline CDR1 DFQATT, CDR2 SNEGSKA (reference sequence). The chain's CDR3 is CSARAPWSQYF. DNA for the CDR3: TGCAGTGCTAGAGCCCCGTGGAGCCAGTACTTC.

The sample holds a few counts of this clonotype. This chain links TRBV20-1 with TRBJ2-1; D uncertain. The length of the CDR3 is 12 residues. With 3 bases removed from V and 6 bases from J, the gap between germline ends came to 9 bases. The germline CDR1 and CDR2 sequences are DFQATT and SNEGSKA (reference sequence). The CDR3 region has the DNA TGCAGTGCTAGGACCCGAGTCAATGAGCAGTTCTTC. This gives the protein CSARTRVNEQFF.

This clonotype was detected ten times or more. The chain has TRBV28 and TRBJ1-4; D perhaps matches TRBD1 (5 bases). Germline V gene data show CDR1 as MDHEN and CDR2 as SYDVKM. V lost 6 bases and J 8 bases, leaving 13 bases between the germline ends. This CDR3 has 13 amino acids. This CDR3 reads CASRSRVREKLFF. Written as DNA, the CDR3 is TGTGCCAGCAGGTCCAGGGTGAGGGAAAAACTGTTTTTT.

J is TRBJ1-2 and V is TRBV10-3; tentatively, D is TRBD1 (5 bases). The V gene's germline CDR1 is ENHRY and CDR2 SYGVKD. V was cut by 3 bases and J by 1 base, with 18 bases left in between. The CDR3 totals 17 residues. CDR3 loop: CAISDPTTGRFNYGYTF. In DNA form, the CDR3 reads TGTGCCATCAGTGACCCGACCACGGGACGATTTAACTATGGCTACACCTTC.

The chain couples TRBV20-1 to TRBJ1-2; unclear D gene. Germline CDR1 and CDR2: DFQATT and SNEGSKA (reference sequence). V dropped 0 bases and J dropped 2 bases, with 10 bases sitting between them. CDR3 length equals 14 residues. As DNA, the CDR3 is TGCAGTGCTAGAGACTCCAGTGGAAACTATGGCTACACCTTC. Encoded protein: CSARDSSGNYGYTF.

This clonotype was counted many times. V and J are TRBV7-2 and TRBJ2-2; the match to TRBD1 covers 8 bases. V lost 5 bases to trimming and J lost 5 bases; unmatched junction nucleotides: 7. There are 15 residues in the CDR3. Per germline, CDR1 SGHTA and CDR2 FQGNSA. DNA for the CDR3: TGTGCCAGCAGCAACCGGGACAGGATGACCGGGGAGCTGTTTTTT. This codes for CASSNRDRMTGELFF.